These 16 T cell receptor beta chains came from one sample sequenced in a study of beta chain features in type 1 diabetes. Study-wide results and limits: All four CD4+ subsets from Type 1 diabetes patients carried moderately but significantly shorter TCRB CDR3s.

No cognate antigen is known for these TCRs. Isolated RNA was reverse transcribed in full, so expressed TCRB transcripts were sequenced. Profiling relied on immunoSEQ multiplex PCR, and the TCRdb table lists in-frame clones only, not all of them. The sample lists approximately 730,000 clones; roughly an eighth were seen once. Sequences were obtained from naive CD4+ T cells from blood. These TCRs come from a young man with type 1 diabetes.

The V and J genes are TRBV30 and TRBJ1-4, with 9 bases lining up with TRBD1. This CDR3 is built from 13 residues. V gave up 8 bases and J gave up 7 bases; unmatched junction bases: 8. In germline, CDR1 is GTSNPN, CDR2 SVGIG (reference sequence). Written as DNA, the CDR3 is TGTGCCCGATCGGACAGGGGCATTGAAAAACTGTTTTTT. Amino acid sequence: CARSDRGIEKLFF. Combining the CDR3 with reference TRBV30 and TRBJ1-4 gives the whole variable domain SQTIHQWPATLVQPVGSPLSLECTVEGTSNPNLYWYRQAAGRGLQLLFYSVGIGQISSEVPQNLSASRPQDRQFILSSKKLLLSDSGFYLCARSDRGIEKLFFGSGTQLSVL.

Only a few counts were recorded for this clone. The chain recombines TRBV30 with TRBJ2-5; D may be TRBD1 or TRBD2 (6 bases each). CDR3 size: 12 residues. Trimming left V 3 bases short and J 4 bases short, with 9 bases between. Per the germline V gene, CDR1 is GTSNPN and CDR2 is SVGIG (reference sequence). The CDR3 coding sequence is TGTGCCTGGAGGGGGGGCCGAGAGACCCAGTACTTC. Translated, it gives CAWRGGRETQYF.

The chain uses TRBV6-5 and TRBJ1-5; unclear D gene. The CDR3 totals 13 residues. Germline CDR1 MNHEY, CDR2 SVGAGI. V dropped 6 bases and J dropped 7 bases, with 13 bases sitting between them. The CDR3 nucleotides are TGTGCCAGCAGAAAGACACGAGGGCAGCCCCAGCATTTT. Protein sequence: CASRKTRGQPQHF.

The table lists this clone with a few counts. Within the sample, other DNA sequences also encode this same CDR3. The chain carries TRBV30 and TRBJ2-1; possible D gene TRBD1, 5 bases. Trimming took off 0 bases at V and 0 bases at J, with 9 bases between the two ends. This CDR3 contains 15 residues. Germline V gene lookup returns CDR1 GTSNPN and CDR2 SVGIG (reference sequence). CDR3 bases: TGTGCCTGGAGTGTAAGGGGAAGCTCCTACAATGAGCAGTTCTTC. It encodes CAWSVRGSSYNEQFF.

V usage is TRBV2 and J usage is TRBJ2-1; 9 bases are shared with TRBD1. The CDR3 is made up of 15 amino acids. Per germline, CDR1 SNHLY and CDR2 FYNNEI. The J segment lost 7 bases and the V segment lost 7 bases, leaving 11 bases of the junction unmatched. The CDR3 loop reads CASTRPGQGSNEQFF. In DNA, the CDR3 is TGTGCCAGCACCAGACCGGGACAGGGTTCGAATGAGCAGTTCTTC.

This clone was detected a few times. J is TRBJ2-1 and V is TRBV6-4; D may correspond to TRBD1 or TRBD2 (5 bases each). V gave up 4 bases and J gave up 0 bases, with 10 bases separating them. The germline V gene has CDR1 MRHNA and CDR2 SNTAGT. The CDR3 has 15 amino acids. The CDR3 sequence: CASSVGRSSYNEQFF. For the CDR3, the DNA is TGTGCCAGCAGTGTGGGACGAAGCTCCTACAATGAGCAGTTCTTC.

The DNA for the CDR3 is TGTGCCAGCAGCGTCCGACAGGGGTTGGACGAGCAGTACTTC. It yields the protein CASSVRQGLDEQYF. This chain links TRBV9 with TRBJ2-7; TRBD1 matches 8 bases. This CDR3 comprises 14 residues. CDR1 SGDLS and CDR2 YYNGEE come from the germline V gene. V gave up 2 bases and J gave up 5 bases; unmatched junction bases: 6.

J is TRBJ2-1 and V is TRBV5-6, with D possibly TRBD2 on 7 matching bases. The CDR3 is 15 amino acids. Looked up from germline, CDR1 is SGHDT and CDR2 is YYEEEE. The germline V and J ends were trimmed by 1 base and 0 bases, with 8 bases remaining between them. CDR3 region: CASSLRGASYNEQFF. The CDR3 nucleotides are TGTGCCAGCAGCTTGCGGGGGGCCTCCTACAATGAGCAGTTCTTC.

The CDR3 is CASSLAWVGYGYTF. Here the CDR3 DNA reads TGTGCCAGCAGCTTAGCTTGGGTTGGCTATGGCTACACCTTC. The chain employs TRBV7-2 and TRBJ1-2; D is unresolved. Per germline, CDR1 SGHTA and CDR2 FQGNSA. V was shortened by 0 bases and J by 4 bases, with 9 bases between the two germline ends. The CDR3 sequence is 14 residues long.

The chain carries TRBV10-3 and TRBJ1-2; D remains ambiguous. The V and J ends lost 11 bases and 3 bases respectively, with 13 bases between them. This CDR3 has 12 amino acids. The germline gives CDR1 ENHRY, CDR2 SYGVKD. CDR3 protein: CASRGLDYGYTF. The CDR3 nucleotides are TGTGCCTCCCGAGGGTTAGACTATGGCTACACCTTC.

The CDR3 region has the DNA TGCGCCAGCAGCTTGGGCAGGGATAGCGGCTACACCTTC. Translating it yields CASSLGRDSGYTF. The chain carries TRBV5-1 and TRBJ1-2; D may be TRBD1 (5 bases). The V gene's germline CDR1 is SGHRS and CDR2 YFSETQ. V gave up 0 bases and J gave up 8 bases, with 11 bases separating them. There are 13 residues in the CDR3.

The J gene is TRBJ1-2, the V gene TRBV5-1, with TRBD1 matching 8 bases. CDR1 is SGHRS and CDR2 is YFSETQ in the germline V gene. The V and J ends lost 0 bases and 6 bases, in that order; junction bases with no gene match: 7. This CDR3 has 15 residues. CDR3 DNA: TGCGCCAGCAGCTTGGAGGGACAGGAAGGGCATGGCTACACCTTC. Translation: CASSLEGQEGHGYTF.

The chain is built from TRBV10-3 and TRBJ2-1; D tentatively fits TRBD1 or TRBD2 (5 bases each). V was clipped by 8 bases and J by 9 bases, with 26 bases between them. This CDR3 is 16 amino acids long. Germline V gene data show CDR1 as ENHRY and CDR2 as SYGVKD. In DNA form, the CDR3 reads TGTGCCATCTCTACCGTGGGGACCGTCGAGCTAGGTGAGCAGTTCTTC. Its translation is CAISTVGTVELGEQFF.

In this sample, this clone turned up once. The chain employs TRBV5-6 and TRBJ1-5, with unresolved D. Germline CDR1 and CDR2: SGHDT and YYEEEE. This CDR3 has 16 amino acids. The V end was cut by 1 base, the J end by 4 bases, with 15 bases between. The CDR3: CASSLLGPLGNQPQHF. The CDR3 DNA is TGTGCCAGCAGCTTGTTAGGGCCTCTAGGGAATCAGCCCCAGCATTTT. Variable domain in full (rest from reference TRBV5-6 and TRBJ1-5): DAGVTQSPTHLIKTRGQQVTLRCSPKSGHDTVSWYQQALGQGPQFIFQYYEEEERQRGNFPDRFSGHQFPNYSSELNVNALLLGDSALYLCASSLLGPLGNQPQHFGDGTRLSIL.

The chain joins TRBV9 to TRBJ1-2, with TRBD1 as a possible D gene (5 bases). The germline gives CDR1 SGDLS, CDR2 YYNGEE. The CDR3 is made up of 13 amino acids. Trimming took off 2 bases at V and 5 bases at J, with 10 bases between the two ends. In nucleotides, the CDR3 is TGTGCCAGCAGCGTCAGGGCTGATTATGGCTACACCTTC. Residues: CASSVRADYGYTF.

The chain is built from TRBV9 and TRBJ2-2; D gene uncertain. The CDR3 covers 15 residues. CDR1 is SGDLS and CDR2 is YYNGEE in the germline V gene. Trimming took 0 bases from V and 4 from J, leaving 10 bases between them. The CDR3 DNA follows: TGTGCCAGCAGCGTAGTGGCAGAGACCACCGGGGAGCTGTTTTTT. Translating gives CASSVVAETTGELFF.